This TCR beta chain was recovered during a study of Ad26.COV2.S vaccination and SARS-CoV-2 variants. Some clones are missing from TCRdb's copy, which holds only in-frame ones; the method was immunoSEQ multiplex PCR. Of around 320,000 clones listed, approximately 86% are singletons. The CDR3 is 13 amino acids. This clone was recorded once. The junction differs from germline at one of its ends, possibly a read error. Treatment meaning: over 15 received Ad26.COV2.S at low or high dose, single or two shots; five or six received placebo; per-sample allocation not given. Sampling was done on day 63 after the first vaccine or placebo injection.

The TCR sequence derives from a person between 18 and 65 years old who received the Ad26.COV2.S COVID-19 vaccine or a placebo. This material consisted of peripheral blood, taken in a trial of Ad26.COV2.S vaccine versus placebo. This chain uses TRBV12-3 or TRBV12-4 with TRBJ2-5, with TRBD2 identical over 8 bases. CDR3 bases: TGTGCCAGCAGTGTAGCGGGGATAGAGACCCAGTACTTC. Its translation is CASSVAGIETQYF.